This T cell receptor beta chain is drawn from a study of TIL therapy for anti-PD-1-resistant metastatic lung cancer. Study in general: Median tumor PD-L1 proportion score was roughly 5.4%. Tumors carried a median about 1.5 non-synonymous mutations per megabase.

Findings and limits, study-wide: Patients were highly selected, enriched for treatment-naive, never-smoker and oncogene-addicted cases.

The immunoSEQ assay was v3. Each library reached some 2 million read pairs, or about 4.5-6.5 million at deep level. Repertoires were generated with immunoSEQ multiplex PCR, while TCRdb's copy carries only in-frame clones and drops some. The sample lists 55,000 to 65,000 clones; 69% were seen once. Time point specified: pre-treatment sample, taken before nivolumab and TIL therapy. The V and J ends lost 5 bases and 3 bases respectively, with 7 bases between them. The CDR3 consists of 12 residues. CDR1 and CDR2 from the germline V gene are SNHLY and FYNNEI. As concerns this clone: Its antigen is undetermined.

The sequences come from blood, collected at baseline. This receptor was obtained from a person between 25 and 79 years old with non-small cell lung cancer. The chain couples TRBV2 to TRBJ1-2; D gene ambiguous. The DNA of the CDR3 is TGTGCCAGCAGTCTGGACGACTATGGCTACACCTTC. Amino acid sequence: CASSLDDYGYTF.